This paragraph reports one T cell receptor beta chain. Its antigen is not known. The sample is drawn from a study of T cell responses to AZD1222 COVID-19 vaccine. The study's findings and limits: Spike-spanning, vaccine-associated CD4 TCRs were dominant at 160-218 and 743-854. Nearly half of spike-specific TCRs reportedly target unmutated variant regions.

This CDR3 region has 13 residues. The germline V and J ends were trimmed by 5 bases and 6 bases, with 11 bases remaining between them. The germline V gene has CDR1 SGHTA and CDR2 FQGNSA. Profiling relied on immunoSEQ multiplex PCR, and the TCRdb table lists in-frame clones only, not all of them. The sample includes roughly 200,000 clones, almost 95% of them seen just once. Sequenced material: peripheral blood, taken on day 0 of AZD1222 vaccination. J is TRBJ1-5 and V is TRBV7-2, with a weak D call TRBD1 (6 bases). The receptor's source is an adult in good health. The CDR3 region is CASSDRSFQPQHF. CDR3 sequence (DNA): TGTGCCAGCAGCGACAGGAGCTTTCAGCCCCAGCATTTT. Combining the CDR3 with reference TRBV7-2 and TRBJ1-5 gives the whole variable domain GAGVSQSPSNKVTEKGKDVELRCDPISGHTALYWYRQSLGQGLEFLIYFQGNSAPDKSGLPSDRFSAERTGGSVSTLTIQRTQQEDSAVYLCASSDRSFQPQHFGDGTRLSIL.